This TCR beta chain was profiled in a study of blood T cell repertoires in COVID-19. Study context: Material from acute and convalescent COVID-19 was sourced from the United States, Italy and Spain. The analysed material was cDNA or gDNA that came from T cells, B-cell-depleted T cells, or PBMCs.

Seattle's cohort entered during active infection and was followed longitudinally. Authors' analysis steps: Amplifying reference gene primers gave estimates of nucleated cell counts. The protocol was immunoSEQ multiplex PCR, while the TCRdb copy is restricted to in-frame clones and leaves out a portion. That table furnishes V, J and clone size, whereas the DNA furnished D and trimming. The data contain some 200,000 clones, roughly 84% of them singletons. Between the trimmed V and J ends, which lost 4 bases and 1 base, there was a span of 18 bases. The CDR3 is made up of 17 amino acids. Germline V gives CDR1 SGHRS, CDR2 YFSETQ.

The chain is built from TRBV5-1 and TRBJ1-5, with D maybe TRBD1 (5 bases). This sequence originates from a woman aged 70-85 years with COVID-19, enrolled during active disease. What was sequenced was peripheral blood. The CDR3 bases are TGCGCCAGCAGCCCGGGTGGGGGGGGATCGAGCAATCAGCCCCAGCATTTT. It yields the protein CASSPGGGGSSNQPQHF.